The 22 T cell receptor beta chains presented below share a single source sample, sequenced in a study of T cell clonotyping in hematopoietic cell transplantation. Time point: recipient sample about 28 days before transplant, after cytoreduction. Method: immunoSEQ multiplex PCR; TCRdb's copy keeps in-frame clones and lacks some. The profile covers roughly 28,000 clones, with 90% to 95% appearing a single time and about 2.2% taken by the ten largest. The material was peripheral blood mononuclear cells, obtained before stem cell transplant. Every receptor here comes from a man aged 50 or older with acute myeloid leukemia. Some clones in this sample may be carry-over from other donors' samples.

The count of this clone is one. The V and J genes are TRBV28 and TRBJ2-7; 9 bases are shared with TRBD2. The CDR3 length is 16 residues. V shed 6 bases, J shed 2 bases, and the junction held 11 bases outside the gene matches. Germline V gene data show CDR1 as MDHEN and CDR2 as SYDVKM. The CDR3 sequence: CASSPTVLAGPYEQYF. CDR3 sequence (DNA): TGTGCCAGCAGCCCAACCGTTCTAGCGGGGCCCTACGAGCAGTACTTC.

Written as DNA, the CDR3 is TGTGCCAGCAGCAAAGGTTCGGAGGGCAGAGTCAATCAGCCCCAGCATTTT. Its translation: CASSKGSEGRVNQPQHF. The chain is built from TRBV21-1 and TRBJ1-5. TRBV21-1 counts as a pseudogene. This CDR3 has 17 amino acids.

The chain couples TRBV30 to TRBJ2-7; D not resolved. There are 12 residues in the CDR3. V dropped 0 bases and J dropped 5 bases, with 8 bases sitting between them. Germline V gene lookup returns CDR1 GTSNPN and CDR2 SVGIG (reference sequence). The CDR3 sequence is CAWSVPEDEQYF. CDR3 nucleotides: TGTGCCTGGAGTGTACCGGAAGACGAGCAGTACTTC.

Only one count was recorded for this clone. The V and J genes are TRBV7-2 and TRBJ1-4; no definite D call. Trimming cost V 2 bases and J 4 bases, with 8 bases left between them. Germline CDR1 reads SGHTA; CDR2 reads FQGNSA. This CDR3 has 14 residues. The CDR3 loop is CASSLQGNNEKLFF. CDR3 in DNA: TGTGCCAGCAGCTTACAAGGGAATAATGAAAAACTGTTTTTT.

This chain links TRBV18 with TRBJ2-7, with 7 bases identical to TRBD2. Germline V CDR1 and CDR2: KGHSH, LQKENI. V lost 2 bases, J lost 3 bases, and 1 base stayed unmatched. The CDR3 loop spans 13 amino acids. The CDR3 is CASSPSGGYEQYF. In DNA form, the CDR3 reads TGTGCCAGCTCACCATCGGGGGGCTACGAGCAGTACTTC. The entire variable domain, with the rest obtained from reference TRBV18 and TRBJ2-7, is as follows: NAGVMQNPRHLVRRRGQEARLRCSPMKGHSHVYWYRQLPEEGLKFMVYLQKENIIDESGMPKERFSAEFPKEGPSILRIQQVVRGDSAAYFCASSPSGGYEQYFGPGTRLTVT.

V is TRBV9 and J is TRBJ2-7; D is uncertain. V shed 4 bases and J shed 4 bases, with 12 bases lying between them. Germline assignment: CDR1 SGDLS and CDR2 YYNGEE. The CDR3 spans 13 residues. CDR3 residues: CASSSGGKYEQYF. Here the CDR3 DNA reads TGTGCCAGCAGCTCGGGCGGAAAATACGAGCAGTACTTC.

CDR3 in DNA: TGTGCCACCACTTACGGGGACAGCGGGCGGGAAGGTGGCTACACCTTC. It encodes CATTYGDSGREGGYTF. J is TRBJ1-2 and V is TRBV28; 7 bases align to TRBD1. The CDR3 is 16 amino acids. Trimming removed 10 bases from V and 7 bases from J; junction bases left unmatched: 21. Per the germline V gene, CDR1 is MDHEN and CDR2 is SYDVKM.

The chain couples TRBV9 to TRBJ1-1; D is uncertain. Germline V gene data show CDR1 as SGDLS and CDR2 as YYNGEE. The CDR3 sequence is 16 residues long. V gave up 4 bases and J gave up 1 base, with 17 bases separating them. CDR3 amino acids: CASSPQSELSNTEAFF. CDR3 nucleotide sequence: TGTGCCAGCAGCCCCCAGTCAGAGCTGTCGAACACTGAAGCTTTCTTT. Complete variable domain (other parts from reference TRBV9 and TRBJ1-1): DSGVTQTPKHLITATGQRVTLRCSPRSGDLSVYWYQQSLDQGLQFLIQYYNGEERAKGNILERFSAQQFPDLHSELNLSSLELGDSALYFCASSPQSELSNTEAFFGQGTRLTVV.

The V and J genes are TRBV6-5 and TRBJ2-1, with a tentative D call TRBD2 (6 bases). V gave up 4 bases and J gave up 4 bases, with 11 bases separating them. This CDR3 region has 14 residues. Germline CDR1 reads MNHEY; CDR2 reads SVGAGI. CDR3 loop: CASSFLGGYNEQFF. Written as DNA, the CDR3 is TGTGCCAGCAGTTTCTTGGGGGGTTACAATGAGCAGTTCTTC.

J is TRBJ2-1 and V is TRBV28; maybe TRBD2 (5 bases). V lost 2 bases and J lost 2, with 7 bases in between. The CDR3 is made up of 14 amino acids. Germline V gene sequence: CDR1 MDHEN, CDR2 SYDVKM. CDR3 loop: CASSLRGAYNEQFF. Written as DNA, the CDR3 is TGTGCCAGCAGTTTACGGGGAGCCTACAATGAGCAGTTCTTC.

The J gene is TRBJ2-7, the V gene TRBV7-2; TRBD1 matches 10 bases. This CDR3 is built from 16 residues. The ends lost 4 bases at V and 1 base at J; junction bases unmatched: 7. The germline CDR1 and CDR2 sequences are SGHTA and FQGNSA. The CDR3 spells CASSSSPGQGSYEQYF. CDR3 coding DNA: TGTGCCAGCAGCTCCAGCCCGGGACAGGGGTCCTACGAGCAGTACTTC.

The rearrangement uses TRBV7-8 and TRBJ2-1; the D is unclear. Trimming stripped 1 base from V and 10 bases from J, with 5 bases between. The CDR3 spans 11 residues. From germline, CDR1 is SGHVS and CDR2 FQNEAQ. The CDR3 loop is CASSLGGEQFF. In DNA, the CDR3 is TGTGCCAGCAGCTTAGGGGGAGAGCAGTTCTTC.

The V and J genes are TRBV7-2 and TRBJ1-1, with TRBD1 matching 7 bases. The CDR3 consists of 14 residues. V lost 2 bases and J lost 3; bases outside the gene matches: 3. Germline V gene lookup returns CDR1 SGHTA and CDR2 FQGNSA. The CDR3 sequence is CASSLRGLYTEAFF. CDR3 DNA: TGTGCCAGCAGCTTAAGGGGGCTTTACACTGAAGCTTTCTTT.

CDR3 residues: CASSPGVGRTDTQYF. For the CDR3, the DNA is TGTGCCAGCAGTCCTGGCGTAGGACGCACAGATACGCAGTATTTT. V usage is TRBV5-8 and J usage is TRBJ2-3; D unclear. In germline, CDR1 is SGHTS, CDR2 YDEGEE. Trimming left V 5 bases short and J 1 base short, with 14 bases between. The CDR3 has 15 residues.

V gene TRBV7-9 combines with J gene TRBJ2-5, with 7 bases aligning to TRBD2. The CDR3 has 17 amino acids. Per the germline V gene, CDR1 is SEHNR and CDR2 is FQNEAQ (reference sequence). V dropped 3 bases and J dropped 4; count of bases not matched to a gene: 14. The CDR3 spells CASSFPLGGVRIETQYF. CDR3 nucleotide sequence: TGTGCCAGCAGCTTTCCCCTGGGGGGGGTGAGGATAGAGACCCAGTACTTC.

J is TRBJ2-7 and V is TRBV28, with no clear D. Germline V gene sequence: CDR1 MDHEN, CDR2 SYDVKM. The V gene lost 7 bases and the J gene lost 4 bases, with 17 bases spanning the gap. The CDR3 totals 14 residues. CDR3 nucleotides: TGTGCCAGCACCGAAATAGGTGCCGATTACGAGCAGTACTTC. Its translation is CASTEIGADYEQYF.

This chain links TRBV19 with TRBJ1-2; D gene unclear. The V gene lost 3 bases and the J gene lost 2 bases, with 1 base spanning the gap. The CDR3 covers 11 residues. Germline CDR1 and CDR2: LNHDA and SQIVND (reference sequence). The CDR3 loop reads CASSINYGYTF. The CDR3 coding sequence is TGTGCCAGTAGTATCAACTATGGCTACACCTTC.

The chain is built from TRBV4-3 and TRBJ1-1; D is perhaps TRBD1 (5 bases). The CDR3 length is 15 residues. Germline CDR1 and CDR2: LGHNA and YSLEER. V was trimmed by 0 bases and J by 7 bases, leaving 15 bases between them. CDR3: CASSQDGTPRDEAFF. DNA for the CDR3: TGCGCCAGCAGCCAAGACGGGACTCCGAGGGATGAAGCTTTCTTT.

The chain has TRBV7-2 and TRBJ2-7; TRBD1 matches at 7 bases. CDR1 is SGHTA, CDR2 FQGNSA, per germline. With V trimmed by 1 base and J by 2 bases, 5 bases remained unmatched. CDR3 length: 15 residues. The CDR3 reads CASSLVGDSAYEQYF. The CDR3 nucleotides read TGTGCCAGCAGCTTAGTAGGGGACAGCGCCTACGAGCAGTACTTC.

The rearrangement uses TRBV15 and TRBJ1-2; the D is unclear. Trimming took 4 bases from V and 5 from J, leaving 17 bases between them. The CDR3 totals 15 residues. Germline CDR1 is LNHNV and CDR2 is YYDKDF (reference sequence). The CDR3 DNA is TGTGCCACCAGCAAAGCCCCCGAAGCGCTATATGGCTACACCTTC. Its protein is CATSKAPEALYGYTF.

CDR3 bases: TGCGCCAGCAGAGAGACAGACCCCTTAATTGAGCAGTTCTTC. Translated: CASRETDPLIEQFF. The rearrangement joins TRBV10-2 to TRBJ2-1; D might be TRBD1 (5 bases). Trimming took 6 bases from V and 9 from J, leaving 18 bases between them. Germline-derived CDR1 and CDR2 are WSHSY and SAAADI. The CDR3 is made up of 14 amino acids.

The chain is built from TRBV7-6 and TRBJ1-1, with a possible D match to TRBD1 (5 bases). Per germline, CDR1 SGHVS and CDR2 FNYEAQ. Trimming took off 1 base at V and 0 bases at J, with 12 bases between the two ends. This CDR3 is 16 amino acids long. This chain's CDR3 is CASSLVLGGMNTEAFF. CDR3 nucleotides: TGTGCCAGCAGCTTAGTGCTGGGGGGGATGAACACTGAAGCTTTCTTT.